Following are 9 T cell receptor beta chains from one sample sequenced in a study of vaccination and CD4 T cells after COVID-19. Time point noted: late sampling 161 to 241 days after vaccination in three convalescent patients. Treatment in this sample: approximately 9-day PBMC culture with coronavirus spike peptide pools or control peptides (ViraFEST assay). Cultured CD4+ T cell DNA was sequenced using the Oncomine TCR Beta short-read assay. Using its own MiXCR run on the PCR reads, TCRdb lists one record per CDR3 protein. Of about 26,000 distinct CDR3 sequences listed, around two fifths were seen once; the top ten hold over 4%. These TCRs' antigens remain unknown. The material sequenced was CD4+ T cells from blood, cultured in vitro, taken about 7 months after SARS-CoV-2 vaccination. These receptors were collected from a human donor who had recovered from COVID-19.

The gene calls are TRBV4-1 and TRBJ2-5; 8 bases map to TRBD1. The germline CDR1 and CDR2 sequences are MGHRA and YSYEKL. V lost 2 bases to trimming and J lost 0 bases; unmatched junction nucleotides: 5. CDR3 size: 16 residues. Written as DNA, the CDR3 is TGCGCCAGCAGCCAATCCCGGGACAGGTACCAAGAGACCCAGTACTTC. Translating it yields CASSQSRDRYQETQYF.

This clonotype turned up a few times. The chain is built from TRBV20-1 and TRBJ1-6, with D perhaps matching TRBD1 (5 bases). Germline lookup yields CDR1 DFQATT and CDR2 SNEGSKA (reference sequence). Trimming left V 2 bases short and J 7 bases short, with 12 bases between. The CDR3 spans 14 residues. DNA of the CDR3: TGCAGTGCTAGACCAGGGTCTGCGAATTCACCCCTCCACTTT. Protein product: CSARPGSANSPLHF.

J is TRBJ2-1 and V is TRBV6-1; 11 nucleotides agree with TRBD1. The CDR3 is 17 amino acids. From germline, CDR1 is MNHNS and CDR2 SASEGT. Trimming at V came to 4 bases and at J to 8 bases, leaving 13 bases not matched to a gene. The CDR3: CASSGTGGWGDSHEQFF. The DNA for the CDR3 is TGTGCCAGCAGTGGGACAGGGGGCTGGGGAGATAGCCATGAGCAGTTCTTC.

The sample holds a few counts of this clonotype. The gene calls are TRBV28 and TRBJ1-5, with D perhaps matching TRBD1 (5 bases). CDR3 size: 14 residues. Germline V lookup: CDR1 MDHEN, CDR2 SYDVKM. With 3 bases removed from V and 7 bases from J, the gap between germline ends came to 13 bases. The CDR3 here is CASSLTLTAQPQHF. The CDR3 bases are TGTGCCAGCAGTTTGACTCTGACAGCCCAGCCCCAGCATTTT. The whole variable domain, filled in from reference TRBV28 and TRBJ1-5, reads DVKVTQSSRYLVKRTGEKVFLECVQDMDHENMFWYRQDPGLGLRLIYFSYDVKMKEKGDIPEGYSVSREKKERFSLILESASTNQTSMYLCASSLTLTAQPQHFGDGTRLSIL.

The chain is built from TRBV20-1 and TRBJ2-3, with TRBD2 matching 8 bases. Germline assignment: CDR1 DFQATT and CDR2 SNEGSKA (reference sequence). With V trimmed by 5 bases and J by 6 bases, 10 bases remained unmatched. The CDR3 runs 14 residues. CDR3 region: CSARRTRLADTQYF. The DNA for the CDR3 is TGCAGTGCTCGTCGGACACGACTAGCGGATACGCAGTATTTT.

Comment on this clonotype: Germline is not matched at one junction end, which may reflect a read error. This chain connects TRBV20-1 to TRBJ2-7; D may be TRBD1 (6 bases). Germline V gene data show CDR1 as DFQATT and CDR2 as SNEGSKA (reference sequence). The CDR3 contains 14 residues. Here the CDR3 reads CSSRDQQGSYEQYF. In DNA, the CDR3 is TGCAGTTCTAGAGATCAACAGGGTTCCTACGAGCAGTACTTC.

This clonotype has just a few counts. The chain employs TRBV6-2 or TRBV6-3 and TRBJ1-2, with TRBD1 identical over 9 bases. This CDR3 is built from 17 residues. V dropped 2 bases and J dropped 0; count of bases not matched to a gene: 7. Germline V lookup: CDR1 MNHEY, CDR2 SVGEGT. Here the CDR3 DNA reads TGTGCCAGCAGTTACGGGGGACAGGGAAGGACTAACTATGGCTACACCTTC. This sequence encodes CASSYGGQGRTNYGYTF.

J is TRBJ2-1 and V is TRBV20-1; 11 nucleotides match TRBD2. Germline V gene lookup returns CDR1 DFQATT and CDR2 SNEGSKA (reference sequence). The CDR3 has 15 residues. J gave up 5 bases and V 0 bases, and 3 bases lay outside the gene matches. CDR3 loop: CSARDYSGRDNEQFF. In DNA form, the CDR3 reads TGCAGTGCTAGAGACTATAGCGGGAGGGACAATGAGCAGTTCTTC.

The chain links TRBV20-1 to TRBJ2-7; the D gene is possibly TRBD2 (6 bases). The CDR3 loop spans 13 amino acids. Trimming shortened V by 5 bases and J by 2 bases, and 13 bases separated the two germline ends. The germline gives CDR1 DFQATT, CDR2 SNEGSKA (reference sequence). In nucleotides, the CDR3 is TGCAGTGCTGGGGGGACGGCAACCTACGAGCAGTACTTC. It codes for CSAGGTATYEQYF.